The T cell receptor beta chain under discussion was sequenced for a study of regulatory T cells in long-lasting Graves disease. Time point indicated: newly diagnosed GD, antithyroid drugs for less than 3 months. There was RNA extracted from PBMCs, and the TCR library was made from it. The TCR beta library used iRepertoire HTBI primers with Arm-PCR amplification of CDR3. TCRdb recomputed calls from the multiplex PCR reads with MiXCR, one row per CDR3 protein. The sample holds roughly 510,000 distinct CDR3 sequences, about 16% seen once. Germline V gene data show CDR1 as MNHEY and CDR2 as SVGEGT. Trimming cost V 5 bases and J 1 base; bases outside gene matches: 18. This CDR3 comprises 20 residues. These records were also assigned to another study, of T cells in Graves' hyperthyroidism and ophthalmopathy. That publication notes: Most clonotypes that expanded in the thyroid above 0.001 also showed up in blood.

This TCR came from a man between 18 and 29 years old with Graves disease. The chain carries TRBV6-2 or TRBV6-3 and TRBJ2-4; 9 nucleotides align to TRBD1. Sequenced material: peripheral blood mononuclear cells (PBMCs), taken at new diagnosis, from a patient treated with antithyroid drugs. The CDR3 DNA reads as TGTGCCAGCAGTCCCAAACCCGGGACAGGGCCCCGGGGGGCCAAAAACATTCAGTACTTC. It yields the protein CASSPKPGTGPRGAKNIQYF.